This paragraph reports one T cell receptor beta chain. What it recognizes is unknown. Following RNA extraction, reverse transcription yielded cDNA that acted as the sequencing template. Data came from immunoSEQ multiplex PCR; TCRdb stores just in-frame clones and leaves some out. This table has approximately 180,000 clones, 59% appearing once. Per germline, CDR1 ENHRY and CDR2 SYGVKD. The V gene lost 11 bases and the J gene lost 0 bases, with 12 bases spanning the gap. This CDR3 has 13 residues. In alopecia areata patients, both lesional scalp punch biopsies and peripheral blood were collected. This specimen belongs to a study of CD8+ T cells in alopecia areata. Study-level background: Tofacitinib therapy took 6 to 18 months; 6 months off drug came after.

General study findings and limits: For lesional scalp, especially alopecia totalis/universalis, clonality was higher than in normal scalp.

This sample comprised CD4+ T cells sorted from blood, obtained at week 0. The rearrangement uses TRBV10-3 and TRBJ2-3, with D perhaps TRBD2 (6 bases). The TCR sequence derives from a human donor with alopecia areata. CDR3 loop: CASSAGSTDTQYF. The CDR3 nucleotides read TGTGCCTCCTCGGCGGGAAGCACAGATACGCAGTATTTT.